One and the same sample provided the 18 T cell receptor beta chains below, sequenced in a study of cytomegalovirus exposure and HLA in healthy donors. Profiling relied on immunoSEQ multiplex PCR, and the TCRdb table lists in-frame clones only, not all of them. The sample has 140,000 or so clones, about nine tenths seen once; the top ten hold about 6.6%. Source material: PBMCs. The source of these receptors is a woman aged 30 to 39 in good health and CMV-seropositive.

This clone was observed once. The chain recombines TRBV4-1 with TRBJ2-5; 8 nucleotides agree with TRBD1. The CDR3 spans 15 residues. Per germline, CDR1 MGHRA and CDR2 YSYEKL. The J segment lost 5 bases and the V segment lost 0 bases, leaving 5 bases of the junction unmatched. This CDR3 reads CASSQDLDRVETQYF. CDR3 bases: TGCGCCAGCAGCCAAGACCTGGACAGGGTGGAGACCCAGTACTTC.

This clone was counted once. The J gene is TRBJ2-1, the V gene TRBV28, with 11 bases identical to TRBD2. CDR1 MDHEN and CDR2 SYDVKM come from the germline V gene. The CDR3 length is 15 residues. The trim removed 5 bases at V and 6 bases at J, leaving 6 bases unmatched. The DNA for the CDR3 is TGTGCCAGCAGTCCTAGCGGGAGGAGTTTCAATGAGCAGTTCTTC. Translated: CASSPSGRSFNEQFF.

V gene TRBV5-1 combines with J gene TRBJ2-1, with 8 positions matching TRBD1. The CDR3 totals 15 residues. V gave up 4 bases and J gave up 0 bases; unmatched junction bases: 3. Per germline, CDR1 SGHRS and CDR2 YFSETQ. The CDR3 loop is CASSKDRGSYNEQFF. CDR3 DNA sequence: TGCGCCAGCAGCAAAGACAGGGGCTCCTACAATGAGCAGTTCTTC.

This sequence joins TRBV2 and TRBJ2-7, with D possibly matching TRBD1 (8 bases). This CDR3 is 14 amino acids long. The germline CDR1 and CDR2 sequences are SNHLY and FYNNEI. Trimming stripped 6 bases from V and 2 bases from J, with 14 bases between. Here the CDR3 DNA reads TGTGCCAGCAGGGGAGGGGACAGGACCTACGAGCAGTACTTC. It codes for CASRGGDRTYEQYF.

This chain links TRBV11-2 with TRBJ1-1; D gene uncertain. The CDR3 totals 13 residues. Germline CDR1 reads SGHAT; CDR2 reads FQNNGV. Trimming removed 0 bases at V and 6 bases at J, with 8 bases between. As DNA, the CDR3 is TGTGCCAGCAGCTTAGAATCGTCTTCTGAAGCTTTCTTT. Translated, it gives CASSLESSSEAFF. Full variable domain (outside the CDR3, taken from reference TRBV11-2 and TRBJ1-1): EAGVAQSPRYKIIEKRQSVAFWCNPISGHATLYWYQQILGQGPKLLIQFQNNGVVDDSQLPKDRFSAERLKGVDSTLKIQPAKLEDSAVYLCASSLESSSEAFFGQGTRLTVV.

The chain carries TRBV5-1 and TRBJ2-5; D perhaps matches TRBD1 (5 bases). The CDR3 contains 14 residues. CDR1 and CDR2 (germline): SGHRS, YFSETQ. Trimming shortened V by 1 base and J by 1 base, and 8 bases separated the two germline ends. The CDR3 protein is CASSLTGAQETQYF. Written as DNA, the CDR3 is TGCGCCAGCAGCTTGACAGGAGCCCAAGAGACCCAGTACTTC.

The chain couples TRBV5-6 to TRBJ1-2; 10 nucleotides match TRBD1. Germline CDR1 and CDR2: SGHDT and YYEEEE. The CDR3 is 14 residues long. The junction had 8 bases not matched to a gene; V was cut back by 9 bases and J by 3 bases. The CDR3 protein is CATKDRGAYYGYTF. The CDR3 region has the DNA TGTGCCACCAAGGACAGGGGGGCCTACTATGGCTACACCTTC.

CDR3 bases: TGCGCCAGCAGCCTGGGGACACATAACTATGGCTACACCTTC. Residues: CASSLGTHNYGYTF. The gene calls are TRBV5-1 and TRBJ1-2, with D possibly TRBD1 on 6 matching bases. Trimming shortened V by 4 bases and J by 1 base, and 11 bases separated the two germline ends. This CDR3 has 14 residues. From germline, CDR1 is SGHRS and CDR2 YFSETQ.

The rearrangement uses TRBV5-1 and TRBJ2-7; tentative D call: TRBD1 (6 bases). V was clipped by 3 bases and J by 3 bases, with 16 bases between them. This CDR3 is built from 15 residues. Per germline, CDR1 SGHRS and CDR2 YFSETQ. Here the CDR3 reads CASSSQTGPNYEQYF. The CDR3 bases are TGCGCCAGCAGCTCCCAGACAGGCCCAAACTACGAGCAGTACTTC.

The chain employs TRBV5-8 and TRBJ2-6; tentative D call: TRBD1 (6 bases). Germline CDR1 reads SGHTS; CDR2 reads YDEGEE. CDR3 length: 16 amino acids. Trimming removed 3 bases from V and 0 bases from J, with 10 bases in between. CDR3 DNA: TGTGCCAGCAGCTCCTACAGGGTCTCTGGGGCCAACGTCCTGACTTTC. Encoded protein: CASSSYRVSGANVLTF.

This clone was recorded a few times. This chain connects TRBV7-2 to TRBJ1-2; TRBD1 is a possible D gene (6 bases). The V end was cut by 5 bases, the J end by 5 bases, with 9 bases between. This CDR3 spans 12 amino acids. The germline CDR1 and CDR2 sequences are SGHTA and FQGNSA. CDR3 region: CASSTQGYGYTF. The CDR3, as DNA: TGTGCCAGCAGCACTCAGGGGTATGGCTACACCTTC.

This clone was recorded only once. V gene TRBV19 combines with J gene TRBJ1-1; D remains unclear. CDR3 size: 13 residues. The V end lost 2 bases, the J end lost 1 base, and 5 bases lay between the germline ends. Germline V gene data show CDR1 as LNHDA and CDR2 as SQIVND (reference sequence). CDR3 loop: CASSISRNTEAFF. The CDR3 DNA reads as TGTGCCAGTAGTATAAGCCGGAACACTGAAGCTTTCTTT.

V gene TRBV15 combines with J gene TRBJ2-4, with a weak D call TRBD1 (6 bases). Germline V CDR1 and CDR2: LNHNV, YYDKDF (reference sequence). V dropped 2 bases and J dropped 4 bases, with 12 bases sitting between them. The CDR3 runs 15 residues. Here the CDR3 reads CATSRPQGLKNIQYF. CDR3 coding DNA: TGTGCCACCAGCAGACCACAGGGTCTTAAAAACATTCAGTACTTC. Supplemented by reference TRBV15 and TRBJ2-4, the full variable domain reads DAMVIQNPRYQVTQFGKPVTLSCSQTLNHNVMYWYQQKSSQAPKLLFHYYDKDFNNEADTPDNFQSRRPNTSFCFLDIRSPGLGDTAMYLCATSRPQGLKNIQYFGAGTRLSVL.

The chain has TRBV5-1 and TRBJ2-2; maybe TRBD1 (6 bases). The CDR3 spans 17 residues. Germline V gene lookup returns CDR1 SGHRS and CDR2 YFSETQ. V gave up 7 bases and J gave up 1 base, with 20 bases separating them. CDR3 loop: CASRWPRQGMNTGELFF. For the CDR3, the DNA is TGCGCCAGCCGTTGGCCCCGGCAGGGGATGAACACCGGGGAGCTGTTTTTT.

This sequence joins TRBV5-6 and TRBJ2-7; perhaps TRBD1 as D (6 bases). The V end lost 4 bases, the J end lost 6 bases, and 11 bases lay between the germline ends. This CDR3 has 12 residues. The germline V gene encodes CDR1 SGHDT and CDR2 YYEEEE. CDR3: CASSAGDPEQYF. The CDR3 DNA is TGTGCCAGCAGCGCAGGGGACCCCGAGCAGTACTTC.

The chain links TRBV13 to TRBJ2-1, with 11 bases aligning to TRBD2. Germline loops: CDR1 PRHDT, CDR2 FYEKMQ (reference sequence). With 0 bases clipped from V and 7 bases from J, the junction kept 2 bases outside the gene matches. CDR3 length: 15 amino acids. The CDR3 DNA sequence: TGTGCCAGCAGCTTAGGTCTAGCGGGAGGAAATGAGCAGTTCTTC. It encodes CASSLGLAGGNEQFF.

The chain recombines TRBV28 with TRBJ1-5; 12 positions agree with TRBD1. J gave up 6 bases and V 6 bases, and 6 bases lay outside the gene matches. Germline values: CDR1 MDHEN, CDR2 SYDVKM. This CDR3 has 15 amino acids. CDR3 sequence reads: CASRTGQGAFQPQHF. The CDR3 bases are TGTGCCAGCAGAACGGGACAGGGGGCTTTTCAGCCCCAGCATTTT.

With regard to this clone: Other DNA sequences in this sample translate to the same CDR3. The rearrangement links TRBV6-5 to TRBJ2-5; D is perhaps TRBD1 (6 bases). The germline V gene has CDR1 MNHEY and CDR2 SVGAGI. The germline V and J ends were trimmed by 6 bases and 1 base, with 9 bases remaining between them. CDR3 length: 13 amino acids. CDR3 sequence (DNA): TGTGCCAGCAGGAGGACAGTCCAAGAGACCCAGTACTTC. This codes for CASRRTVQETQYF.